The T cell receptor beta chain under discussion was sequenced for a study of blood T cell repertoires in COVID-19. Study background: Acute and convalescent COVID-19 specimens originated in the United States, Italy and Spain.

Germline CDR1 reads SGHNT; CDR2 reads YENEEA. This CDR3 has 15 residues. Trimming removed 3 bases at V and 0 bases at J, with 10 bases between. Sequencing used immunoSEQ multiplex PCR; TCRdb keeps in-frame clones, though not all of them. The sample contains about 160,000 clones, over 75% of which appear only once. This TCR derives from an elderly man with COVID-19, enrolled during active disease. The chain joins TRBV11-3 to TRBJ2-3; no clear D gene. The sample taken for sequencing was peripheral blood. The CDR3 here is CASSFMSLSTDTQYF. The DNA for the CDR3 is TGTGCCAGCAGCTTCATGAGTCTTAGCACAGATACGCAGTATTTT.